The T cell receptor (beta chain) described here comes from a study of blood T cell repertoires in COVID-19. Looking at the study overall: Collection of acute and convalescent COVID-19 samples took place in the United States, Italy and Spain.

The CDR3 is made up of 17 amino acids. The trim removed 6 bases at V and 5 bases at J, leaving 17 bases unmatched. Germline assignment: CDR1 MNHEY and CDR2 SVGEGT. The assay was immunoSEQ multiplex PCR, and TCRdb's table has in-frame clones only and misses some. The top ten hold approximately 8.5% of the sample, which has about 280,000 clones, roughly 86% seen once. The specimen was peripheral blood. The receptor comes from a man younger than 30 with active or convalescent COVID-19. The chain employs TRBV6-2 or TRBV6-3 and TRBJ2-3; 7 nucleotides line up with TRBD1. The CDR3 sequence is CASSPQGTGTDIDTQYF. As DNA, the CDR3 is TGTGCCAGCAGCCCCCAAGGGACCGGGACAGATATAGATACGCAGTATTTT.